These T cell receptor beta chains were read from a single sample in a study of T cell repertoires in cytomegalovirus infection. TCRdb used MiXCR to reprocess the reads, holding one entry per CDR3 protein. In the table there are 400,000 or so distinct CDR3 sequences, 15% to 20% of which are singletons. Sample: PBMCs. The receptor source for this set is a human donor in good health (CMV status not recorded). Some clones in this sample may be carry-over from other donors' samples. The CDR3 runs from the conserved cysteine through the conserved F or W. A D gene is named only where the DNA matches it firmly. The size entry is marked missing in some rows and otherwise reads once, few, many or a size class.

NA	TRBJ1-5	many	TRBV6-1	TGTGCCAGCACCGAAGTGAACAATCAGCCCCAGCATTTT	CASTEVNNQPQHF
NA	TRBJ1-4	NA	TRBV11-2	TGTGCCAGCAGCCAGTGGGAAACAGGTTCTGAAAAACTGTTTTTT	CASSQWETGSEKLFF
NA	TRBJ1-5	NA	TRBV7-2	TGTGCCAGCAGGCGCGGGGGGATGGGGAACAATCAGCCCCAGCATTTT	CASRRGGMGNNQPQHF
NA	TRBJ2-1	many	TRBV7-9	TGTGCCAGCCACTCGGGGCTAGGGAACTACAATGAGCAGTTCTTC	CASHSGLGNYNEQFF
NA	TRBJ1-4	NA	TRBV2	TGTGCCAGCAGTGAAAGGTTAACTAATGAAAAACTGTTTTTT	CASSERLTNEKLFF
NA	TRBJ1-1	many	TRBV11-2	TGTGCCAGCAGCTTAGTATGGTTCCCTGAAGCTTTCTTT	CASSLVWFPEAFF
TRBD2	TRBJ2-1	many	TRBV7-2	TGTGCCAGCAGCCCGAGGGCCGGACTAGAGGGCTACAATGAGCAGTTCTTC	CASSPRAGLEGYNEQFF
NA	TRBJ2-7	NA	TRBV7-9	TGTGCCAGCAGCCTGGACGGGATCTACGAGCAGTACTTC	CASSLDGIYEQYF
NA	TRBJ1-2	NA	TRBV18	TGTGCCAGCTCACCATCGGTAAGCCACCGGGACTATGGCTACACCTTC	CASSPSVSHRDYGYTF
TRBD1	TRBJ1-5	many	TRBV7-2	TGTGCCAGCAGCTGCCGGGACAGAAATAGCAATCAGCCCCAGCATTTT	CASSCRDRNSNQPQHF
NA	TRBJ2-1	few	TRBV10-2	TGCGCCAGCAGCCGGACTTTGGGTGAGCAGTTCTTC	CASSRTLGEQFF
TRBD1	TRBJ1-1	NA	TRBV5-1	TGCGCCAGCAGCTGGGAGACAGGGAGCGAGAACACTGAAGCTTTCTTT	CASSWETGSENTEAFF
TRBD2	TRBJ2-2	many	TRBV20-1	TGCAGTGCTAGAAAGGGACTAGTCAGTTCCGGGGAGCTGTTTTTT	CSARKGLVSSGELFF
TRBD2	TRBJ2-7	NA	TRBV10-3	TGTGCCATCAGCAGCGGGAGCGTCTACGAGCAGTACTTC	CAISSGSVYEQYF
TRBD1	TRBJ2-1	NA	TRBV28	TGTGCCAGCAGGCCCCGACAGGGCTCCTACAATGAGCAGTTCTTC	CASRPRQGSYNEQFF
NA	TRBJ1-5	many	TRBV12-3/TRBV12-4	TGTGCCAGCAGCCTCTTAGGGGACCCCCAGCCCCAGCATTTT	CASSLLGDPQPQHF
NA	TRBJ2-1	NA	TRBV5-1	TGCGCCAGCAGCTCAACTCGGGGATACAATGAGCAGTTCTTC	CASSSTRGYNEQFF
TRBD2	TRBJ2-3	many	TRBV7-2	TGTGCCAGCAGCTTTTTCAGAGCGGGAGGAGGCGATACGCAGTATTTT	CASSFFRAGGGDTQYF